These 30 T cell receptor beta chains came from one sample sequenced in a study of shared clonotypes between healthy human individuals. Sequencing was performed with immunoSEQ multiplex PCR; in TCRdb, only in-frame clones are kept and a portion is missing. The sample contains about 2.4 million clones, 85% to 95% of which appear only once. Input material: naive CD4+ T cells sorted from blood. Stated subset: CD45RA+ positively selected. The receptors come from a man aged 18 to 29 in good health.

The rearrangement joins TRBV6-4 to TRBJ2-2; 7 bases match TRBD1. The V gene's germline CDR1 is MRHNA and CDR2 SNTAGT. With V trimmed by 8 bases and J by 0 bases, 3 bases remained unmatched. This CDR3 has 14 residues. The CDR3 sequence is CASRTGPNTGELFF. As DNA, the CDR3 is TGTGCCAGCCGGACAGGACCGAACACCGGGGAGCTGTTTTTT.

The chain uses TRBV6-5 and TRBJ2-7, with a tentative D call TRBD1 (5 bases). The germline V and J ends were trimmed by 4 bases and 4 bases, with 8 bases remaining between them. The germline CDR1 and CDR2 sequences are MNHEY and SVGAGI. The CDR3 runs to 12 residues. CDR3 sequence reads: CASSSQEYEQYF. CDR3 nucleotide sequence: TGTGCCAGCAGTTCACAGGAGTACGAGCAGTACTTC.

V and J are TRBV10-3 and TRBJ1-5; D perhaps matches TRBD1 (6 bases). The length of the CDR3 is 13 residues. Trimming stripped 4 bases from V and 8 bases from J, with 12 bases between. Looked up from germline, CDR1 is ENHRY and CDR2 is SYGVKD. CDR3 DNA sequence: TGTGCCATCAGTGCGGGGGGCCGTGAGCCCCAGCATTTT. As protein: CAISAGGREPQHF.

The CDR3 bases are TGTGCCAGCAGTTTGGCTAGCGGGGGAGGAACAGATACGCAGTATTTT. It specifies CASSLASGGGTDTQYF. The chain uses TRBV27 and TRBJ2-3; 10 bases are shared with TRBD2. V lost 3 bases to trimming and J lost 3 bases; unmatched junction nucleotides: 6. Germline lookup yields CDR1 MNHEY and CDR2 SMNVEV (reference sequence). CDR3 size: 16 residues.

The genes are TRBV19 and TRBJ1-1; D is unresolved. Deletions cut 3 bases from V and 1 base from J, with 9 bases between. CDR1 and CDR2 (germline): LNHDA, SQIVND (reference sequence). This CDR3 spans 14 amino acids. The CDR3 is CASSIVWGNTEAFF. As DNA, the CDR3 is TGTGCCAGTAGTATCGTTTGGGGGAACACTGAAGCTTTCTTT.

The chain has TRBV5-1 and TRBJ2-2; 9 bases line up with TRBD2. The junction had 3 bases not matched to a gene; V was cut back by 3 bases and J by 3 bases. The CDR3 sequence is 15 residues long. The germline V gene encodes CDR1 SGHRS and CDR2 YFSETQ. Written as DNA, the CDR3 is TGCGCCAGCAGCTCTTCTAGCGGGGACACCGGGGAGCTGTTTTTT. Protein: CASSSSSGDTGELFF.

The chain is built from TRBV27 and TRBJ2-7; no clear D. The V and J ends lost 1 base and 5 bases respectively, with 18 bases between them. This CDR3 is built from 16 residues. CDR1 MNHEY and CDR2 SMNVEV come from the germline V gene (reference sequence). The CDR3 loop reads CASSLFPRAEYNEQYF. The CDR3, as DNA: TGTGCCAGCAGTTTATTCCCCCGGGCGGAATACAACGAGCAGTACTTC.

The chain has TRBV18 and TRBJ2-3; D may be TRBD2 (6 bases). V was cut by 2 bases and J by 4 bases, with 16 bases left in between. CDR1 and CDR2 from the germline V gene are KGHSH and LQKENI. CDR3 length: 16 amino acids. The CDR3 nucleotides are TGTGCCAGCTCACCAACCGCCATAACGGGGGCAGATACGCAGTATTTT. It codes for CASSPTAITGADTQYF.

The chain's CDR3 is CASSPLAAFAYNEQFF. CDR3 nucleotides: TGTGCCAGCAGCCCCCTAGCGGCGTTCGCCTACAATGAGCAGTTCTTC. The J gene is TRBJ2-1, the V gene TRBV9, with 7 bases aligning to TRBD2. The ends lost 4 bases at V and 2 bases at J; junction bases unmatched: 9. CDR1 is SGDLS and CDR2 is YYNGEE in the germline V gene. There are 16 residues in the CDR3.

The gene calls are TRBV7-8 and TRBJ2-7; perhaps D is TRBD1 or TRBD2 (5 bases each). Germline CDR1 SGHVS, CDR2 FQNEAQ. This CDR3 has 15 residues. The ends were cut back, 5 bases at V and 2 bases at J, with 16 bases in the middle. The CDR3: CASSQQEGRTYEQYF. CDR3 in DNA: TGTGCCAGCAGCCAACAAGAGGGGCGAACCTACGAGCAGTACTTC.

J is TRBJ1-2 and V is TRBV7-2; D remains unclear. V was clipped by 0 bases and J by 8 bases, with 10 bases between them. The CDR3 spans 13 residues. Germline values: CDR1 SGHTA, CDR2 FQGNSA. DNA for the CDR3: TGTGCCAGCAGCTTAGCAGGGAACGAAGGCTACACCTTC. It specifies CASSLAGNEGYTF.

The chain couples TRBV30 to TRBJ2-1; possible D gene TRBD2, 7 bases. This CDR3 has 16 amino acids. Germline CDR1 reads GTSNPN; CDR2 reads SVGIG (reference sequence). V lost 0 bases, J lost 4 bases, and 16 bases lay in between. The CDR3 DNA is TGTGCCTGGAGTGTACGACTAGCAGGGGCTTACAATGAGCAGTTCTTC. Encoded protein: CAWSVRLAGAYNEQFF.

The V and J genes are TRBV10-3 and TRBJ2-3, with a tentative D call TRBD1 (6 bases). The CDR3 has 15 amino acids. Per the germline V gene, CDR1 is ENHRY and CDR2 is SYGVKD. The V end lost 4 bases, the J end lost 2 bases, and 13 bases lay between the germline ends. In DNA, the CDR3 is TGTGCCATCAGTGTTGGACAGACATACACAGATACGCAGTATTTT. It is translated as CAISVGQTYTDTQYF.

The rearrangement uses TRBV5-8 and TRBJ1-2; the match to TRBD1 covers 7 bases. Germline V lookup: CDR1 SGHTS, CDR2 YDEGEE. This CDR3 is built from 16 residues. Unmatched junction bases numbered 10, after V lost 0 bases and J lost 5 bases. The CDR3 DNA follows: TGTGCCAGCAGCTTGGCCAAGGGACAGCCAACTTATGGCTACACCTTC. It encodes CASSLAKGQPTYGYTF. Full variable domain (rest looked up from reference TRBV5-8 and TRBJ1-2): EAGVTQSPTHLIKTRGQQATLRCSPISGHTSVYWYQQALGLGLQFLLWYDEGEERNRGNFPPRFSGRQFPNYSSELNVNALELEDSALYLCASSLAKGQPTYGYTFGSGTRLTVV.

In DNA, the CDR3 is TGTGCCAGCAGCAAGACAGGGGGCGGGGGTTACAATGAGCAGTTCTTC. It specifies CASSKTGGGGYNEQFF. The chain carries TRBV7-6 and TRBJ2-1; 10 nucleotides match TRBD1. CDR1 and CDR2 from the germline V gene are SGHVS and FNYEAQ. This CDR3 is 16 amino acids long. The J segment lost 4 bases and the V segment lost 5 bases, leaving 8 bases of the junction unmatched. The variable domain in full, with the rest retrieved from reference TRBV7-6 and TRBJ2-1, is GAGVSQSPRYKVTKRGQDVALRCDPISGHVSLYWYRQALGQGPEFLTYFNYEAQQDKSGLPNDRFSAERPEGSISTLTIQRTEQRDSAMYRCASSKTGGGGYNEQFFGPGTRLTVL.

The V and J genes are TRBV7-2 and TRBJ2-7; D gene unclear. This CDR3 has 15 amino acids. The germline CDR1 and CDR2 sequences are SGHTA and FQGNSA. V was trimmed by 3 bases and J by 3 bases, leaving 15 bases between them. This CDR3 reads CASSFISSTNYEQYF. The CDR3 region has the DNA TGTGCCAGCAGCTTCATAAGTTCGACGAACTACGAGCAGTACTTC.

The chain employs TRBV7-2 and TRBJ2-7, with D possibly matching TRBD2 (5 bases). This CDR3 comprises 14 residues. Germline CDR1 SGHTA, CDR2 FQGNSA. The ends were cut back, 3 bases at V and 3 bases at J, with 12 bases in the middle. CDR3 nucleotides: TGTGCCAGCAGCTTGGACGGGAACAGCTACGAGCAGTACTTC. This codes for CASSLDGNSYEQYF.

This chain connects TRBV5-1 to TRBJ2-7; unclear D gene. Looked up from germline, CDR1 is SGHRS and CDR2 is YFSETQ. The length of the CDR3 is 12 residues. V lost 4 bases, J lost 4 bases, and 9 bases lay in between. CDR3 sequence reads: CASSAVRYEQYF. The CDR3 nucleotides are TGCGCCAGCAGCGCCGTAAGGTACGAGCAGTACTTC.

This chain links TRBV19 with TRBJ2-3, with D perhaps TRBD2 (5 bases). Germline V gene sequence: CDR1 LNHDA, CDR2 SQIVND (reference sequence). Trimming left V 7 bases short and J 4 bases short, with 9 bases between. This CDR3 is built from 12 residues. CDR3 sequence reads: CASKGLPDTQYF. CDR3 sequence (DNA): TGTGCCAGTAAAGGACTGCCAGATACGCAGTATTTT.

Remarks on this clone: Other DNA sequences in the same sample also yield this CDR3. J is TRBJ1-6 and V is TRBV18; TRBD1 might be the D (5 bases). V was shortened by 3 bases and J by 4 bases, with 10 bases between the two germline ends. Germline CDR1 reads KGHSH; CDR2 reads LQKENI. CDR3 size: 15 residues. The CDR3 region is CASSPGQVYNSPLHF. CDR3 nucleotide sequence: TGTGCCAGCTCACCGGGGCAGGTGTATAATTCACCCCTCCACTTT. Using reference TRBV18 and TRBJ1-6 for the parts outside the CDR3, the full variable domain is NAGVMQNPRHLVRRRGQEARLRCSPMKGHSHVYWYRQLPEEGLKFMVYLQKENIIDESGMPKERFSAEFPKEGPSILRIQQVVRGDSAAYFCASSPGQVYNSPLHFGNGTRLTVT.

This clone occurred once. V and J are TRBV10-3 and TRBJ2-3; 8 bases are a match to TRBD1. The germline CDR1 and CDR2 sequences are ENHRY and SYGVKD. This CDR3 region has 14 residues. J lost 6 bases, V lost 7 bases, and 9 bases had no gene match. CDR3 in DNA: TGTGCCATCAACACGACAGGGGCCCGGGATACGCAGTATTTT. Translation gives CAINTTGARDTQYF.

The rearrangement links TRBV18 to TRBJ2-7; D is perhaps TRBD1 (6 bases). CDR1 KGHSH and CDR2 LQKENI come from the germline V gene. Trimming cost V 3 bases and J 4 bases, with 13 bases left between them. The CDR3 consists of 14 residues. The CDR3 bases are TGTGCCAGCTCACCTAAGACAGGCAATTACGAGCAGTACTTC. This translates into CASSPKTGNYEQYF. Looking up the rest from reference TRBV18 and TRBJ2-7 gives the full variable domain: NAGVMQNPRHLVRRRGQEARLRCSPMKGHSHVYWYRQLPEEGLKFMVYLQKENIIDESGMPKERFSAEFPKEGPSILRIQQVVRGDSAAYFCASSPKTGNYEQYFGPGTRLTVT.

In nucleotides, the CDR3 is TGCGCCAGCAGCTTAGAACCAGGGTTCGGCTACAATGAGCAGTTCTTC. It specifies CASSLEPGFGYNEQFF. This chain connects TRBV5-1 to TRBJ2-1; perhaps TRBD1 as D (5 bases). Between the trimmed V and J ends, which lost 2 bases and 3 bases, there was a span of 15 bases. Per the germline V gene, CDR1 is SGHRS and CDR2 is YFSETQ. This CDR3 is built from 16 residues.

This sequence joins TRBV7-2 and TRBJ2-3, with a weak D call TRBD2 (7 bases). V lost 5 bases to trimming and J lost 7 bases, with 19 bases between them. Germline CDR1 is SGHTA and CDR2 is FQGNSA. This CDR3 contains 15 residues. The CDR3 spells CASSPRIGGGYTQYF. DNA for the CDR3: TGTGCCAGCAGCCCTCGGATAGGGGGGGGCTATACGCAGTATTTT.

This clone was counted a single time. This chain links TRBV18 with TRBJ1-4; D perhaps matches TRBD1 (5 bases). V shed 4 bases and J shed 10 bases, with 16 bases lying between them. The CDR3 runs to 14 residues. CDR1 is KGHSH and CDR2 is LQKENI in the germline V gene. Here the CDR3 reads CASSQLQGAGKLFF. CDR3 nucleotide sequence: TGTGCCAGCTCACAGCTCCAGGGTGCCGGAAAACTGTTTTTT.

This chain joins TRBV25-1 and TRBJ1-1; D unresolved. Trimming took 2 bases from V and 4 from J, leaving 17 bases between them. Germline V lookup: CDR1 MGHDK, CDR2 SYGVNS. This CDR3 comprises 16 residues. The CDR3 is CASSEIGVQFSTEAFF. For the CDR3, the DNA is TGTGCCAGCAGTGAAATAGGAGTCCAGTTTTCCACTGAAGCTTTCTTT.

The CDR3 sequence: CASSALMNTGELFF. The CDR3 DNA is TGCGCCAGCAGTGCTCTAATGAACACCGGGGAGCTGTTTTTT. The rearrangement links TRBV10-1 to TRBJ2-2; D is ambiguous. In germline, CDR1 is WNHNN, CDR2 SYGVQD (reference sequence). This CDR3 has 14 amino acids. V was clipped by 4 bases and J by 1 base, with 7 bases between them.

The chain links TRBV7-2 to TRBJ2-2, with 7 positions matching TRBD2. The length of the CDR3 is 15 residues. The germline gives CDR1 SGHTA, CDR2 FQGNSA. V was clipped by 7 bases and J by 4 bases; unmatched bases: 9. The DNA for the CDR3 is TGTGCCAGCATCTCGGGCGGGAGTGTCACCGGGGAGCTGTTTTTT. It specifies CASISGGSVTGELFF.

The V gene is TRBV27, the J gene TRBJ2-2; the D gene is possibly TRBD2 (5 bases). Between the trimmed V and J ends, which lost 4 bases and 2 bases, there was a span of 11 bases. CDR1 is MNHEY and CDR2 is SMNVEV in the germline V gene (reference sequence). The length of the CDR3 is 15 residues. CDR3 sequence (DNA): TGTGCCAGCAGTTACCGGGGTTTCAACACCGGGGAGCTGTTTTTT. Translated, it gives CASSYRGFNTGELFF.

This rearrangement joins TRBV6-4 to TRBJ2-7, with D uncertain. Per the germline V gene, CDR1 is MRHNA and CDR2 is SNTAGT. V lost 2 bases to trimming and J lost 5 bases, with 7 bases between them. This CDR3 is 12 amino acids long. For the CDR3, the DNA is TGTGCCAGCAGTGACATAGGCCACGAGCAGTACTTC. Translating it yields CASSDIGHEQYF.